Below, 24 T cell receptor beta chains from the same sample are listed, as sequenced in a study of shared clonotypes between healthy human individuals. Repertoires were generated with immunoSEQ multiplex PCR, while TCRdb's copy carries only in-frame clones and drops some. The table shows around 1.5 million clones, with nearly 99% occurring only once. Material for sequencing was naive CD4+ T cells sorted from blood. The subset denotes: CD45RA+ positively selected. The receptors come from a man aged 25-45 years in good health.

This clone was seen only once. The chain recombines TRBV10-3 with TRBJ2-7; the D is unclear. Germline V gene data show CDR1 as ENHRY and CDR2 as SYGVKD. Trimming left V 6 bases short and J 1 base short, with 7 bases between. CDR3 length: 12 amino acids. CDR3 nucleotide sequence: TGTGCCATCAGCCCAGGATCCTACGAGCAGTACTTC. This encodes CAISPGSYEQYF.

V gene TRBV18 combines with J gene TRBJ1-2, with unresolved D. V lost 0 bases, J lost 4 bases, and 12 bases lay in between. Germline loops: CDR1 KGHSH, CDR2 LQKENI. The CDR3 covers 15 residues. The CDR3: CASSPPTQTAYGYTF. CDR3 DNA: TGTGCCAGCTCACCACCGACGCAGACTGCCTATGGCTACACCTTC.

The chain links TRBV6-5 to TRBJ1-1; tentative D call: TRBD1 (5 bases). The CDR3 runs 14 residues. CDR1 and CDR2 from the germline V gene are MNHEY and SVGAGI. The V gene lost 0 bases and the J gene lost 8 bases, with 13 bases spanning the gap. This chain's CDR3 is CASSYSTGTGEAFF. The CDR3 DNA is TGTGCCAGCAGTTACTCGACCGGGACTGGAGAAGCTTTCTTT.

The chain recombines TRBV6-6 with TRBJ1-3; D unclear. With 3 bases removed from V and 0 bases from J, the gap between germline ends came to 12 bases. CDR3 size: 16 residues. CDR1 is MNHNY and CDR2 is SVGAGI in the germline V gene (reference sequence). CDR3 coding DNA: TGTGCCAGCAGTTATCTCGACGTCTCCTCTGGAAACACCATATATTTT. Translation gives CASSYLDVSSGNTIYF.

The gene calls are TRBV29-1 and TRBJ1-4; no clear D gene. Per the germline V gene, CDR1 is SQVTM and CDR2 is ANQGSEA. This CDR3 spans 13 amino acids. Trimming shortened V by 0 bases and J by 10 bases, and 12 bases separated the two germline ends. CDR3 region: CSVEDTREVKLFF. The CDR3 bases are TGCAGCGTTGAAGACACAAGGGAGGTAAAACTGTTTTTT.

The CDR3 bases are TGTGCCAGCAGTTTGAAACCCGCGATGGGAGCGGGTCTCAATGAGCAGTTCTTC. It yields the protein CASSLKPAMGAGLNEQFF. The chain is built from TRBV27 and TRBJ2-1; maybe TRBD2 (6 bases). The V end was cut by 3 bases, the J end by 6 bases, with 24 bases between. Germline-derived CDR1 and CDR2 are MNHEY and SMNVEV (reference sequence). The CDR3 is 18 residues long.

This clone was found many times. The V gene is TRBV10-3, the J gene TRBJ2-5; D possibly uses TRBD1 or TRBD2 (5 bases each). The CDR3 spans 13 residues. The germline V and J ends were trimmed by 6 bases and 2 bases, with 10 bases remaining between them. Germline V CDR1 and CDR2: ENHRY, SYGVKD. In nucleotides, the CDR3 is TGTGCCATCAGCGAGGGGAGACAAGAGACCCAGTACTTC. Its protein product is CAISEGRQETQYF.

The V and J genes are TRBV6-1 and TRBJ1-2; unclear D gene. The CDR3 length is 12 residues. The germline V and J ends were trimmed by 0 bases and 7 bases, with 6 bases remaining between them. The germline V gene has CDR1 MNHNS and CDR2 SASEGT. CDR3 sequence reads: CASSEAGSGYTF. For the CDR3, the DNA is TGTGCCAGCAGTGAAGCGGGATCTGGCTACACCTTC.

For this clone: Its ends do not fully match the called genes, so a read error is possible. The J gene is TRBJ2-1, the V gene TRBV7-7, with 15 bases lining up with TRBD2. The CDR3 contains 19 residues. Germline values: CDR1 SSHAT, CDR2 FNYEAQ (reference sequence). CDR3 loop: CASSLRGTSGRLNLNEQFF. CDR3 nucleotides: TGTGCTAGCAGCCTTAGAGGGACTAGCGGGAGGCTGAATTTAAATGAGCAGTTCTTC. The whole variable domain, remainder taken from reference TRBV7-7 and TRBJ2-1, is GAGVSQSPRYKVTKRGQDVTLRCDPISSHATLYWYQQALGQGPEFLTYFNYEAQPDKSGLPSDRFSAERPEGSISTLTIQRTEQRDSAMYRCASSLRGTSGRLNLNEQFFGPGTRLTVL.

This chain uses TRBV20-1 with TRBJ1-2, with D maybe TRBD1 (5 bases). Germline V lookup: CDR1 DFQATT, CDR2 SNEGSKA (reference sequence). The CDR3 covers 11 residues. CDR3 DNA sequence: TGCACCGCTAGCGGGGGGAACTTCTACACCTTC. Translated, it gives CTASGGNFYTF.

The CDR3 loop reads CASSTSGRGEQFF. The DNA of the CDR3 is TGTGCCAGTAGTACTAGCGGGAGAGGTGAGCAGTTCTTC. The chain uses TRBV19 and TRBJ2-1; 10 nucleotides match TRBD2. Looked up from germline, CDR1 is LNHDA and CDR2 is SQIVND (reference sequence). The ends lost 4 bases at V and 9 bases at J; junction bases unmatched: 3. The CDR3 has 13 residues.

The chain has TRBV10-2 and TRBJ2-5; possibly TRBD1 for D (6 bases). CDR3 length equals 15 residues. V shed 3 bases and J shed 1 base, with 12 bases lying between them. Germline V lookup: CDR1 WSHSY, CDR2 SAAADI. This chain's CDR3 is CASSDSGQSQETQYF. CDR3 DNA sequence: TGCGCCAGCAGTGATTCAGGACAGAGCCAAGAGACCCAGTACTTC.

The genes are TRBV21-1 and TRBJ2-7; TRBD2, as called in the table, went unchecked against the DNA. TRBV21-1 is assigned pseudogene status. The CDR3 length is 15 residues. Here the CDR3 reads CASSKGLAGFYEQYF. The CDR3 region has the DNA TGTGCCAGCAGCAAAGGACTAGCGGGATTCTACGAGCAGTACTTC.

The genes are TRBV5-5 and TRBJ2-2, with TRBD1 as a possible D gene (5 bases). This CDR3 region has 15 residues. V lost 3 bases and J 5 bases, leaving 14 bases between the germline ends. The V gene's germline CDR1 is SGHKS and CDR2 YYEKEE (reference sequence). The CDR3 is CASSWRDSQTGELFF. CDR3 coding DNA: TGTGCCAGCAGCTGGAGAGACAGCCAGACCGGGGAGCTGTTTTTT.

This chain connects TRBV2 to TRBJ2-3; no clear D gene. V was cut by 6 bases and J by 1 base, with 8 bases left in between. The CDR3 is 13 amino acids. CDR1 and CDR2 (germline): SNHLY, FYNNEI. DNA of the CDR3: TGTGCCAGCAGGGGCGGACGCACAGATACGCAGTATTTT. Amino acids: CASRGGRTDTQYF.

This chain links TRBV5-5 with TRBJ2-1, with D maybe TRBD1 (5 bases). CDR1 is SGHKS and CDR2 is YYEKEE in the germline V gene (reference sequence). Trimming shortened V by 4 bases and J by 8 bases, and 10 bases separated the two germline ends. The CDR3 totals 12 residues. The CDR3 DNA reads as TGTGCCAGCAGCCTAGGGGTGGATGAGCAGTTCTTC. This encodes CASSLGVDEQFF.

This clone was counted a single time. This rearrangement joins TRBV11-2 to TRBJ2-7; D gene ambiguous. This CDR3 has 14 residues. Trimming pared 1 base from V and 4 bases from J, leaving 11 bases between. CDR1 and CDR2 (germline): SGHAT, FQNNGV. The DNA of the CDR3 is TGTGCCAGCAGCTTAGTGAGAACTGGTTACGAGCAGTACTTC. As protein: CASSLVRTGYEQYF.

V usage is TRBV5-4 and J usage is TRBJ2-1, with 7 bases lining up with TRBD1. The CDR3 length is 14 residues. V lost 10 bases to trimming and J lost 2 bases; unmatched junction nucleotides: 9. CDR1 is SGHNT, CDR2 YYREEE, per germline (reference sequence). The CDR3 is CAGGRQGTYNEQFF. In nucleotides, the CDR3 is TGTGCCGGGGGACGACAGGGAACCTACAATGAGCAGTTCTTC.

This clone was recorded once. The chain uses TRBV11-2 and TRBJ2-7; D might be TRBD1 (6 bases). CDR1 and CDR2 from the germline V gene are SGHAT and FQNNGV. Trimming took 5 bases from V and 0 from J, leaving 14 bases between them. CDR3 length: 15 amino acids. CDR3 coding DNA: TGTGCCAGCAGCCCCTCCGGGACACTCTCCTACGAGCAGTACTTC. Protein sequence: CASSPSGTLSYEQYF.

In this sample, this clone turned up once. The chain links TRBV9 to TRBJ2-5; 9 nucleotides agree with TRBD1. V shed 4 bases and J 5 bases; nucleotides not matched to a gene: 12. Germline loops: CDR1 SGDLS, CDR2 YYNGEE. The CDR3 runs 16 residues. DNA for the CDR3: TGTGCCAGCAGCCCCGCGGGACAGGGTCCTCGGGAGACCCAGTACTTC. Translated: CASSPAGQGPRETQYF.

Comments on this clone: Distinct nucleotide sequences in the sample also encode this CDR3. This chain links TRBV7-6 with TRBJ2-3; the match to TRBD2 covers 10 bases. Germline V lookup: CDR1 SGHVS, CDR2 FNYEAQ. The CDR3 has 17 amino acids. V dropped 3 bases and J dropped 0; count of bases not matched to a gene: 6. The CDR3 protein is CASSLGGLAVSTDTQYF. CDR3 nucleotide sequence: TGTGCCAGCAGCTTGGGCGGACTAGCGGTGAGCACAGATACGCAGTATTTT.

The gene calls are TRBV18 and TRBJ2-1, with 8 bases matching TRBD1. From germline, CDR1 is KGHSH and CDR2 LQKENI. The V gene end was trimmed by 3 bases and the J gene end by 11 bases; junction bases not matched to a gene: 6. The CDR3 contains 13 residues. The CDR3 sequence is CASSPIDRGKQFF. The CDR3, as DNA: TGTGCCAGCTCACCTATAGACAGGGGTAAGCAGTTCTTC.

Of note for this clone: The same CDR3 arises from other DNA sequences in this sample as well. This chain links TRBV2 with TRBJ2-3, with unresolved D. Trimming cost V 3 bases and J 3 bases, with 4 bases left between them. Germline V gene sequence: CDR1 SNHLY, CDR2 FYNNEI. The CDR3 runs 12 residues. The CDR3 reads CASSERTDTQYF. Written as DNA, the CDR3 is TGTGCCAGCAGTGAGCGGACAGATACGCAGTATTTT.

This clone has only one observation. The chain carries TRBV29-1 and TRBJ2-1; D is unresolved. CDR3 length equals 11 residues. Germline V gene lookup returns CDR1 SQVTM and CDR2 ANQGSEA. The V end was cut by 7 bases, the J end by 8 bases, with 12 bases between. This CDR3 is CSAGRRHEQFF. In DNA form, the CDR3 reads TGCAGCGCTGGGCGCCGCCATGAGCAGTTCTTC.